The clone carrying this TCR beta chain was counted at least ten times. These data come from a study of T cells in Graves' hyperthyroidism and ophthalmopathy. TCR beta CDR3 region amplification was performed from RNA transcripts. Researchers ran a first-round RT-PCR on the TCR CDR3 using the HTBI primer set. TCRdb re-called the multiplex PCR reads through MiXCR, storing one row per CDR3 protein. Of about 300,000 distinct CDR3 sequences in the sample, less than 30% were seen once. Germline CDR1 is MNHEY and CDR2 is SVGEGT. The V gene end was trimmed by 7 bases and the J gene end by 7 bases; junction bases not matched to a gene: 8. This CDR3 is 15 amino acids long. A sample of blood taken at first hyperthyroidism diagnosis preceded any ophthalmopathy symptoms.

Sequenced sample: blood. The V call is TRBV6-2 or TRBV6-3, the J call TRBJ1-6; 9 bases fit TRBD1. This sequence was found in a man in his forties with Graves' hyperthyroidism that later progressed to Graves' ophthalmopathy. The CDR3 DNA follows: TGTGCCAGCATCGTCGACAGGGGGAAGAATTCACCCCTCCACTTT. Translating gives CASIVDRGKNSPLHF.